Below are 12 T cell receptor beta chains sequenced from a single sample in a study of blood T cell repertoires in COVID-19. Some clones are missing from TCRdb's copy, which holds only in-frame ones; the method was immunoSEQ multiplex PCR. The profile shows around 300,000 clones, approximately 87% of them singletons. The sequenced material came from peripheral blood. These receptors originate from a woman aged 25 to 45 with COVID-19, enrolled during active disease.

The chain joins TRBV5-1 to TRBJ2-1, with a possible D match to TRBD1 (5 bases). Germline V gene data show CDR1 as SGHRS and CDR2 as YFSETQ. Trimming took 7 bases from V and 2 from J, leaving 22 bases between them. The CDR3 loop spans 17 amino acids. As DNA, the CDR3 is TGCGCCAGCCAGGGTAGACTGACAGACGCCGCCTACAATGAGCAGTTCTTC. Its translation is CASQGRLTDAAYNEQFF.

This clone was picked up one time. The J gene is TRBJ1-3, the V gene TRBV29-1; possibly TRBD1 for D (6 bases). Between the trimmed V and J ends, which lost 4 bases and 0 bases, there was a span of 10 bases. Germline loops: CDR1 SQVTM, CDR2 ANQGSEA. This CDR3 contains 14 residues. The CDR3 DNA is TGCAGCGTTGGACAGGCGAGCTCTGGAAACACCATATATTTT. It specifies CSVGQASSGNTIYF.

This rearrangement joins TRBV19 to TRBJ2-6; 9 bases line up with TRBD1. Germline-derived CDR1 and CDR2 are LNHDA and SQIVND (reference sequence). V dropped 10 bases and J dropped 2; count of bases not matched to a gene: 9. The CDR3 spans 16 residues. The CDR3 sequence: CATSGTGLPGANVLTF. CDR3 nucleotide sequence: TGTGCCACCTCCGGGACAGGGTTACCTGGGGCCAACGTCCTGACTTTC. Complete variable domain (other parts from reference TRBV19 and TRBJ2-6): DGGITQSPKYLFRKEGQNVTLSCEQNLNHDAMYWYRQDPGQGLRLIYYSQIVNDFQKGDIAEGYSVSREKKESFPLTVTSAQKNPTAFYLCATSGTGLPGANVLTFGAGSRLTVL.

V and J are TRBV19 and TRBJ1-1, with 7 bases aligning to TRBD1. The V gene end was trimmed by 4 bases and the J gene end by 0 bases; junction bases not matched to a gene: 5. This CDR3 is built from 15 residues. Germline V gene data show CDR1 as LNHDA and CDR2 as SQIVND (reference sequence). The CDR3 coding sequence is TGTGCCAGTAGTAAGCGGGGGACAGTGAACACTGAAGCTTTCTTT. Encoded protein: CASSKRGTVNTEAFF.

The DNA for the CDR3 is TGTGCCAGCAGCTTGTCCACATATAATTCACCCCTCCACTTT. As protein: CASSLSTYNSPLHF. V gene TRBV5-4 combines with J gene TRBJ1-6; D remains ambiguous. CDR3 length: 14 amino acids. V lost 1 base and J lost 4, with 6 bases in between. Germline V gives CDR1 SGHNT, CDR2 YYREEE (reference sequence).

J is TRBJ1-1 and V is TRBV27, with 7 bases matching TRBD1. The CDR3 covers 14 residues. CDR1 is MNHEY, CDR2 SMNVEV, per germline (reference sequence). V lost 5 bases, J lost 0 bases, and 3 bases stayed unmatched. For the CDR3, the DNA is TGTGCCAGCAGTCCAACAGGGGTGAACACTGAAGCTTTCTTT. This sequence encodes CASSPTGVNTEAFF.

Details on this clone: The same CDR3 also results from other DNA sequences found in this sample. This chain links TRBV19 with TRBJ2-7; maybe TRBD1 (6 bases). V gave up 0 bases and J gave up 3 bases, with 6 bases separating them. Germline assignment: CDR1 LNHDA and CDR2 SQIVND (reference sequence). The CDR3 loop spans 13 amino acids. For the CDR3, the DNA is TGTGCCAGTAGTATAGACAGGGGCTACGAGCAGTACTTC. Its translation: CASSIDRGYEQYF. The variable domain in full, completed from reference TRBV19 and TRBJ2-7, reads DGGITQSPKYLFRKEGQNVTLSCEQNLNHDAMYWYRQDPGQGLRLIYYSQIVNDFQKGDIAEGYSVSREKKESFPLTVTSAQKNPTAFYLCASSIDRGYEQYFGPGTRLTVT.

This chain connects TRBV18 to TRBJ2-5, with 13 bases identical to TRBD2. V trimming: 0 bases; J trimming: 4 bases; junction bases outside the gene matches: 2. The CDR3 extends over 16 amino acids. Germline lookup yields CDR1 KGHSH and CDR2 LQKENI. Here the CDR3 reads CASSPPGLAGRETQYF. In nucleotides, the CDR3 is TGTGCCAGCTCACCACCGGGACTAGCGGGAAGAGAGACCCAGTACTTC.

The genes are TRBV5-8 and TRBJ1-5; perhaps TRBD1 as D (5 bases). The length of the CDR3 is 15 residues. Per germline, CDR1 SGHTS and CDR2 YDEGEE. The germline V and J ends were trimmed by 3 bases and 0 bases, with 10 bases remaining between them. The CDR3 coding sequence is TGTGCCAGCAGCTCAGGGTCCGATAGCAATCAGCCCCAGCATTTT. This translates into CASSSGSDSNQPQHF.

On this clone: Other DNA sequences within the sample encode an identical CDR3. This rearrangement joins TRBV5-4 to TRBJ2-7; 7 bases map to TRBD1. CDR1 and CDR2 from the germline V gene are SGHNT and YYREEE (reference sequence). The CDR3 consists of 13 residues. The V segment lost 2 bases and the J segment 3 bases; nucleotides outside the gene matches: 2. CDR3 loop: CASSFAGGYEQYF. CDR3 sequence (DNA): TGTGCCAGCAGCTTTGCAGGGGGCTACGAGCAGTACTTC. The variable domain in full, completed from reference TRBV5-4 and TRBJ2-7, reads ETGVTQSPTHLIKTRGQQVTLRCSSQSGHNTVSWYQQALGQGPQFIFQYYREEENGRGNFPPRFSGLQFPNYSSELNVNALELDDSALYLCASSFAGGYEQYFGPGTRLTVT.

The chain is built from TRBV27 and TRBJ1-2; D is perhaps TRBD1 (6 bases). Germline V gene lookup returns CDR1 MNHEY and CDR2 SMNVEV (reference sequence). The CDR3 runs to 11 residues. Trimming left V 11 bases short and J 8 bases short, with 15 bases between. This CDR3 is CAAGAGEGYTF. The CDR3 nucleotides read TGTGCCGCAGGGGCAGGGGAAGGCTACACCTTC.

The rearrangement links TRBV7-9 to TRBJ1-1, with D tentatively TRBD1 (6 bases). Germline lookup yields CDR1 SEHNR and CDR2 FQNEAQ (reference sequence). This CDR3 has 15 amino acids. Deletions cut 2 bases from V and 0 bases from J, with 10 bases between. The CDR3 loop is CASSLLGGLNTEAFF. CDR3 coding DNA: TGTGCCAGCAGCTTACTTGGGGGCTTGAACACTGAAGCTTTCTTT.